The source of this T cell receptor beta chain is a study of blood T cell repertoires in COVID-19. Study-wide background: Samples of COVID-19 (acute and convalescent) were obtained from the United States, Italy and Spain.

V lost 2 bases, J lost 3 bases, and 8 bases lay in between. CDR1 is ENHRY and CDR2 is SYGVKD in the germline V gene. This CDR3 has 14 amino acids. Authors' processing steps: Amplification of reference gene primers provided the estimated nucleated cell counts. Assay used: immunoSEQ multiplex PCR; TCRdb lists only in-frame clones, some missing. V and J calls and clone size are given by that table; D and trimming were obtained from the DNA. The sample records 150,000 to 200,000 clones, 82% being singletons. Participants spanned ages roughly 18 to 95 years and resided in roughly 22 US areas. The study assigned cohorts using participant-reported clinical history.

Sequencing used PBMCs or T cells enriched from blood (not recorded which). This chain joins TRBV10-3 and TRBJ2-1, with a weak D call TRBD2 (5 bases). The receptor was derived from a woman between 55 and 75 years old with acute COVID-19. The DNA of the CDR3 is TGTGCCATCAGTGAGCGGGATTTCTACAATGAGCAGTTCTTC. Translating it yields CAISERDFYNEQFF.